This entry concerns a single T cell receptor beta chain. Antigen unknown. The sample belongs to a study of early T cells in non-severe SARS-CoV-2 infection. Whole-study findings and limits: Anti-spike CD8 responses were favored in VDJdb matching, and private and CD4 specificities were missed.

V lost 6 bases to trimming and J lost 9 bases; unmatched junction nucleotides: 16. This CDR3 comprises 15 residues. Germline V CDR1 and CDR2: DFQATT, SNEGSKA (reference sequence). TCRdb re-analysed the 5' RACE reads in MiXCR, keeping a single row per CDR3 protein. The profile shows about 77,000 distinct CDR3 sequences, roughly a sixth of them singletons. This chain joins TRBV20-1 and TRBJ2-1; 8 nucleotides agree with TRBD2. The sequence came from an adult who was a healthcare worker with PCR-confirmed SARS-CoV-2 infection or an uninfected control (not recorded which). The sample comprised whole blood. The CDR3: CSATLSGSGFGEQFF. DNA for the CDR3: TGCAGTGCCACTCTAAGCGGGAGCGGTTTTGGTGAGCAGTTCTTC.